This TCR beta chain emerged from a study of CD8 T cells in ankylosing spondylitis. The table lists this clonotype with many counts. As yet, its antigen is unknown. CDR3 length equals 11 residues. The V gene lost 5 bases and the J gene lost 5 bases, with 6 bases spanning the gap. Germline V gene sequence: CDR1 MNHEY, CDR2 SMNVEV (reference sequence). TCRdb ran MiXCR on the 5' RACE reads and lists one entry per CDR3 protein. The data contain a few hundred thousand distinct CDR3 sequences, approximately 11% of them singletons. Study-level results: What appeared characteristic of ankylosing spondylitis blood was a TCR beta motif of under 10 highly homologous variants.

The chain employs TRBV27 and TRBJ2-5, with D hard to call. The specimen was blood, either unsorted or a sorted T cell fraction (not recorded which). This clonotype was obtained from a male donor with ankylosing spondylitis or in good health (not recorded which). CDR3 residues: CASSPAETQYF. The CDR3 DNA reads as TGTGCCAGCAGTCCCGCCGAGACCCAGTACTTC.